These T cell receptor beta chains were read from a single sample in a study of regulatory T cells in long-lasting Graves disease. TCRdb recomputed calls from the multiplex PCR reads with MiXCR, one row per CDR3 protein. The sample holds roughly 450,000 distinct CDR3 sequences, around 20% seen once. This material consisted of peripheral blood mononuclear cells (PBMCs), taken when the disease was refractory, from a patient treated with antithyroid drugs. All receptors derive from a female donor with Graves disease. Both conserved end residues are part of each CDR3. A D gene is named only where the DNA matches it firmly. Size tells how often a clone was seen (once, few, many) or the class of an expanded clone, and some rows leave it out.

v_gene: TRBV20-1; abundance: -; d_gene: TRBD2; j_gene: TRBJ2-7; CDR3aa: CSPGLAGGGEQYF; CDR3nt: TGCAGTCCGGGACTAGCGGGAGGTGGCGAGCAGTACTTC
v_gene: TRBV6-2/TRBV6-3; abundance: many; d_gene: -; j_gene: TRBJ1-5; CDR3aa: CASSNGRNRNQPQHF; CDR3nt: TGTGCCAGCAGCAACGGGAGGAATCGCAATCAGCCCCAGCATTTT
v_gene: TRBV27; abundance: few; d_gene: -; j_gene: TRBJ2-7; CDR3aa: CASSLSFQGSSYEQYF; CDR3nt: TGTGCCAGCAGTTTATCTTTCCAGGGCTCCTCCTACGAGCAGTACTTC
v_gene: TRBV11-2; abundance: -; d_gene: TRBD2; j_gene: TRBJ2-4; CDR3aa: CASSLPNRLAGTENIQYF; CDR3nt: TGTGCCAGCAGCTTGCCGAATAGACTAGCGGGAACCGAAAACATTCAGTACTTC
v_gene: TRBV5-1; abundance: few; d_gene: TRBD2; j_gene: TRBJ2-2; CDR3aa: CASSSGLAGPNTGELFF; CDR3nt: TGCGCCAGCAGCTCGGGACTAGCGGGCCCGAACACCGGGGAGCTGTTTTTT
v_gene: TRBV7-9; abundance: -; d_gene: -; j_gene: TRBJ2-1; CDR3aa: CASSRPPQNEQFF; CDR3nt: TGTGCCAGCAGTCGCCCGCCTCAAAATGAGCAGTTCTTC
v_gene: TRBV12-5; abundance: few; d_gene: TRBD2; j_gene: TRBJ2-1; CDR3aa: CASGLFAGGYNEQFF; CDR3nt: TGTGCTAGTGGTTTGTTTGCGGGGGGATACAATGAGCAGTTCTTC
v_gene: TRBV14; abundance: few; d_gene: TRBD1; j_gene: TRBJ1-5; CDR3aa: CASSQEDRASGQPQHF; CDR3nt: TGTGCCAGCAGCCAAGAAGACAGGGCTTCAGGTCAGCCCCAGCATTTT
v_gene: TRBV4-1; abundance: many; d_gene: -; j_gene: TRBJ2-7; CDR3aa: CASSFFGGETYEQYF; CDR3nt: TGCGCCAGCAGCTTTTTCGGAGGTGAGACCTACGAGCAGTACTTC
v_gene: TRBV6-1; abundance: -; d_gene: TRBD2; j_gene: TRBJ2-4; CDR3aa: CASSETTGGSGRATVDIQYF; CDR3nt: TGTGCCAGCAGTGAAACTACAGGGGGTAGCGGGAGGGCCACGGTGGACATTCAGTACTTC
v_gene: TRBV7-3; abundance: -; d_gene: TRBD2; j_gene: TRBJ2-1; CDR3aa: CASSSGRRLEQFF; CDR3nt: TGTGCCAGCAGCTCCGGGAGGCGGCTTGAGCAGTTCTTC
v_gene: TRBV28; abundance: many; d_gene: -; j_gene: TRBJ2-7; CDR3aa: CASSLSNSYEQYF; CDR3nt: TGTGCCAGCAGTTTGTCTAACTCCTACGAGCAGTACTTC
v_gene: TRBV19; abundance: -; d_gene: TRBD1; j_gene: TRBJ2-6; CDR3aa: CASHRGSGANVLTF; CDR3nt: TGTGCCAGCCACAGGGGCTCTGGGGCCAACGTCCTGACTTTC
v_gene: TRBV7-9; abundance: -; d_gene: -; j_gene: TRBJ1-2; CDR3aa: CASSLQGPVYGYTF; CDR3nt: TGTGCCAGCAGCTTACAGGGTCCTGTCTATGGCTACACCTTC